These 28 T cell receptor beta chains share one sample of origin, sequenced in a study of shared clonotypes between healthy human individuals. Assay used: immunoSEQ multiplex PCR; TCRdb lists only in-frame clones, some missing. The sample lists hundreds of thousands of clones, around three quarters occurring once. Sequenced input: PBMCs. The receptor set was obtained from a middle-aged woman in good health. Some clones in this sample may be carry-over from other donors' samples.

With regard to this clone: A read error is possible here, since a much larger clone lies one base away. V gene TRBV28 combines with J gene TRBJ1-5; 9 bases are shared with TRBD1. Germline V lookup: CDR1 MDHEN, CDR2 SYDVKM. This CDR3 is built from 14 residues. The V and J ends lost 2 bases and 4 bases, in that order; junction bases with no gene match: 0. In DNA, the CDR3 is TGTGCCAGCAGTTTAGGGACAGGGAATCAGCCCCAGCATTTT. This sequence encodes CASSLGTGNQPQHF. Combining the CDR3 with reference TRBV28 and TRBJ1-5 gives the whole variable domain DVKVTQSSRYLVKRTGEKVFLECVQDMDHENMFWYRQDPGLGLRLIYFSYDVKMKEKGDIPEGYSVSREKKERFSLILESASTNQTSMYLCASSLGTGNQPQHFGDGTRLSIL.

The chain employs TRBV10-3 and TRBJ1-2, with 9 bases identical to TRBD1. Losses at the gene ends were 2 bases for V and 2 bases for J; bases not matched to a gene: 3. The germline gives CDR1 ENHRY, CDR2 SYGVKD. The CDR3 is 15 amino acids. CDR3: CAISERDRANYGYTF. The CDR3 nucleotides read TGTGCCATCAGTGAGCGGGACAGGGCGAACTATGGCTACACCTTC.

The chain recombines TRBV7-9 with TRBJ1-1, with a weak D call TRBD1 (5 bases). CDR3 length equals 15 residues. V was clipped by 5 bases and J by 1 base, with 14 bases between them. Germline V gene data show CDR1 as SEHNR and CDR2 as FQNEAQ (reference sequence). This CDR3 is CASSHRQTPNTEAFF. CDR3 coding DNA: TGTGCCAGCAGCCACCGACAGACACCGAACACTGAAGCTTTCTTT.

The CDR3 loop is CASSVGYRVREKLFF. CDR3 DNA: TGTGCCAGCAGCGTAGGGTACAGGGTTCGGGAAAAACTGTTTTTT. The chain combines TRBV9 with TRBJ1-4, with a tentative D call TRBD1 (6 bases). Trimming took 0 bases from V and 8 from J, leaving 14 bases between them. The germline V gene has CDR1 SGDLS and CDR2 YYNGEE. CDR3 length equals 15 residues. Full variable domain (rest looked up from reference TRBV9 and TRBJ1-4): DSGVTQTPKHLITATGQRVTLRCSPRSGDLSVYWYQQSLDQGLQFLIQYYNGEERAKGNILERFSAQQFPDLHSELNLSSLELGDSALYFCASSVGYRVREKLFFGSGTQLSVL.

This clone was seen a single time. The chain uses TRBV7-8 and TRBJ2-1; weak D call: TRBD2 (7 bases). Trimming removed 5 bases at V and 8 bases at J, with 19 bases between. The CDR3 totals 15 residues. Looked up from germline, CDR1 is SGHVS and CDR2 is FQNEAQ. DNA for the CDR3: TGTGCCAGCAGCGTGTCGGGGGGCCGAGGGGATGAGCAGTTCTTC. Translation: CASSVSGGRGDEQFF.

This chain joins TRBV27 and TRBJ2-3; D not resolved. V lost 7 bases, J lost 7 bases, and 21 bases lay in between. CDR1 and CDR2 from the germline V gene are MNHEY and SMNVEV (reference sequence). The CDR3 totals 15 residues. CDR3 in DNA: TGTGCCAGCATAACCGTAGGATCCGGTGGGTATACGCAGTATTTT. It specifies CASITVGSGGYTQYF.

About this clone itself: A far more abundant clone sits one base away, making this likely a read error. Distinct nucleotide sequences in the sample also encode this CDR3. The rearrangement joins TRBV7-9 to TRBJ2-7; 8 bases map to TRBD1. The CDR3 contains 19 residues. CDR1 SEHNR and CDR2 FQNEAQ come from the germline V gene (reference sequence). CDR3 DNA: TGTGCCAGCAGCTTAGCGGTGAGAACAGGGGGACTGGGGTCCTACGAGCGGTACTTC. Residues: CASSLAVRTGGLGSYERYF.

This chain joins TRBV2 and TRBJ2-1; 14 bases map to TRBD2. Germline-derived CDR1 and CDR2 are SNHLY and FYNNEI. The V and J ends lost 8 bases and 7 bases, in that order; junction bases with no gene match: 4. The CDR3 is made up of 14 amino acids. CDR3 in amino acids: CASQGLAGGNEQFF. The CDR3 region has the DNA TGTGCCAGCCAAGGACTAGCGGGAGGTAATGAGCAGTTCTTC.

The J gene is TRBJ2-2, the V gene TRBV19; 8 bases align to TRBD2. The CDR3 has 16 amino acids. The germline gives CDR1 LNHDA, CDR2 SQIVND (reference sequence). J gave up 4 bases and V 5 bases, and 9 bases lay outside the gene matches. CDR3 DNA sequence: TGTGCCAGTAGTCTCGGACTAGCAATGGGCACCGGGGAGCTGTTTTTT. This translates into CASSLGLAMGTGELFF.

The chain is built from TRBV6-4 and TRBJ2-7; no definite D call. Germline V gene sequence: CDR1 MRHNA, CDR2 SNTAGT. The V gene lost 10 bases and the J gene lost 2 bases, with 3 bases spanning the gap. The length of the CDR3 is 9 residues. CDR3 coding DNA: TGTGCCACCACCTACGAGCAGTACTTC. It encodes CATTYEQYF.

The chain combines TRBV19 with TRBJ1-5; TRBD1 is a possible D gene (5 bases). The CDR3 length is 13 residues. Germline V lookup: CDR1 LNHDA, CDR2 SQIVND (reference sequence). V shed 7 bases and J shed 7 bases, with 14 bases lying between them. Here the CDR3 DNA reads TGTGCCAGTAACCGCAGGGTGGGGCAGCCCCAGCATTTT. It specifies CASNRRVGQPQHF.

This clone was picked up many times. The chain joins TRBV2 to TRBJ2-7, with 9 bases that match TRBD2. Unmatched junction bases numbered 3, after V lost 4 bases and J lost 2 bases. The germline CDR1 and CDR2 sequences are SNHLY and FYNNEI. CDR3 length: 14 amino acids. The CDR3 coding sequence is TGTGCCAGCAGTGGCGAGCGGGAGGCCTACGAGCAGTACTTC. This translates into CASSGEREAYEQYF. Variable domain in full (rest from reference TRBV2 and TRBJ2-7): EPEVTQTPSHQVTQMGQEVILRCVPISNHLYFYWYRQILGQKVEFLVSFYNNEISEKSEIFDDQFSVERPDGSNFTLKIRSTKLEDSAMYFCASSGEREAYEQYFGPGTRLTVT.

Concerning this clone itself: At one of its ends the junction is not consistent with the germline gene, which may arise from a read error. The chain uses TRBV28 and TRBJ1-1; no firm D call. There are 14 residues in the CDR3. CDR1 MDHEN and CDR2 SYDVKM come from the germline V gene. For the CDR3, the DNA is TGTGCCACCAGTGAGGACGGCACTAACACTGAAGCTTTCTTT. Protein: CATSEDGTNTEAFF.

This clone was observed a handful of times. This chain joins TRBV27 and TRBJ2-1; 11 nucleotides agree with TRBD2. With V trimmed by 5 bases and J by 6 bases, 9 bases remained unmatched. CDR1 is MNHEY and CDR2 is SMNVEV in the germline V gene (reference sequence). The CDR3 sequence is 16 residues long. The CDR3 DNA is TGTGCCAGCAGTCTAATTCCTAGCGGGAGGACCAATGAGCAGTTCTTC. Its protein product is CASSLIPSGRTNEQFF.

The chain links TRBV6-5 to TRBJ2-7, with 9 bases aligning to TRBD1. The CDR3 extends over 15 amino acids. Looked up from germline, CDR1 is MNHEY and CDR2 is SVGAGI. The junction had 8 bases not matched to a gene; V was cut back by 6 bases and J by 2 bases. The CDR3 coding sequence is TGTGCCAGCAGACCCTCCGGGACAGGGACCTACGAGCAGTACTTC. It yields the protein CASRPSGTGTYEQYF.

The J gene is TRBJ1-1, the V gene TRBV27; D is ambiguous. The germline V gene has CDR1 MNHEY and CDR2 SMNVEV (reference sequence). There are 14 residues in the CDR3. V was trimmed by 3 bases and J by 7 bases, leaving 15 bases between them. DNA of the CDR3: TGTGCCAGCAGTTTGAAAGGAGCTCATGGTGAAGCTTTCTTT. It codes for CASSLKGAHGEAFF.

Details on this clone: This may come from a read error, since a much larger clone is one base off. The V call is TRBV7-9, the J call TRBJ1-2; 8 bases line up with TRBD1. From germline, CDR1 is SEHNR and CDR2 FQNEAQ (reference sequence). Germline trimming cut 4 bases from V and 4 bases from J; bases unmatched to any gene: 5. The CDR3 is 14 residues long. The CDR3 here is CASSSSGGGYGYTF. Here the CDR3 DNA reads TGTGCCAGCAGCTCATCAGGGGGCGGCTATGGCTACACCTTC.

The chain uses TRBV27 and TRBJ1-5; no firm D call. The length of the CDR3 is 13 residues. Trimming removed 8 bases at V and 7 bases at J, with 15 bases between. The germline V gene encodes CDR1 MNHEY and CDR2 SMNVEV (reference sequence). The CDR3 region has the DNA TGTGCCAGCGGATACTCCCAGAGACAGCCCCAGCATTTT. This sequence encodes CASGYSQRQPQHF.

V gene TRBV18 combines with J gene TRBJ2-7; TRBD1 aligns across 7 bases. This CDR3 region has 16 residues. The junction had 8 bases not matched to a gene; V was cut back by 3 bases and J by 0 bases. From germline, CDR1 is KGHSH and CDR2 LQKENI. DNA of the CDR3: TGTGCCAGCTCACCCGGAGTCGGGACAGCCTCCTACGAGCAGTACTTC. This codes for CASSPGVGTASYEQYF.

The chain is built from TRBV15 and TRBJ2-5; perhaps D is TRBD1 or TRBD2 (5 bases each). From germline, CDR1 is LNHNV and CDR2 YYDKDF (reference sequence). This CDR3 spans 13 amino acids. V was cut by 2 bases and J by 5 bases, with 9 bases left in between. The CDR3 spells CATSRTRGETQYF. CDR3 DNA: TGTGCCACCAGCAGAACTAGGGGCGAGACCCAGTACTTC.

The chain couples TRBV28 to TRBJ2-5, with 8 bases aligning to TRBD1. The CDR3 is 13 amino acids. V lost 10 bases to trimming and J lost 1 base; unmatched junction nucleotides: 5. The germline V gene has CDR1 MDHEN and CDR2 SYDVKM. The CDR3 sequence is CAIRTGPQETQYF. Here the CDR3 DNA reads TGTGCCATCAGGACAGGGCCCCAAGAGACCCAGTACTTC.

This chain joins TRBV5-1 and TRBJ1-2; D is uncertain. The CDR3 covers 14 residues. Germline V gene data show CDR1 as SGHRS and CDR2 as YFSETQ. V was clipped by 4 bases and J by 2 bases, with 12 bases between them. The CDR3 sequence: CASSPHGGNYGYTF. CDR3 DNA: TGCGCCAGCAGCCCACACGGCGGGAACTATGGCTACACCTTC.

The V gene is TRBV28, the J gene TRBJ1-2, with D possibly TRBD1 on 6 matching bases. The CDR3 runs 11 residues. Germline CDR1 reads MDHEN; CDR2 reads SYDVKM. V was trimmed by 8 bases and J by 4 bases, leaving 8 bases between them. CDR3 nucleotide sequence: TGTGCCAGCCAGGGGACCTATGGCTACACCTTC. It encodes CASQGTYGYTF.

The table lists this clone with a count of one. This sequence joins TRBV28 and TRBJ1-2; no clear D gene. Per germline, CDR1 MDHEN and CDR2 SYDVKM. V dropped 3 bases and J dropped 7 bases, with 9 bases sitting between them. The CDR3 totals 12 residues. The chain's CDR3 is CASSFFVGGYTF. CDR3 DNA: TGTGCCAGCAGTTTCTTTGTTGGTGGCTACACCTTC.

This clone has a single count. The CDR3 sequence: CASSLTGLGSNEAFF. The CDR3, as DNA: TGTGCCAGCTCACTAACCGGCCTGGGGTCAAATGAAGCTTTCTTT. The chain employs TRBV18 and TRBJ1-1; unclear D gene. The germline V and J ends were trimmed by 4 bases and 7 bases, with 19 bases remaining between them. The CDR3 length is 15 residues. Germline assignment: CDR1 KGHSH and CDR2 LQKENI. The entire variable domain, with the rest obtained from reference TRBV18 and TRBJ1-1, is as follows: NAGVMQNPRHLVRRRGQEARLRCSPMKGHSHVYWYRQLPEEGLKFMVYLQKENIIDESGMPKERFSAEFPKEGPSILRIQQVVRGDSAAYFCASSLTGLGSNEAFFGQGTRLTVV.

The V call is TRBV18, the J call TRBJ1-5; 12 bases agree with TRBD1. After removal of 2 bases from V and 6 bases from J, the junction contained 5 bases not matched to a gene. The germline V gene has CDR1 KGHSH and CDR2 LQKENI. The CDR3 length is 16 residues. The CDR3 reads CASSPSWDRGLQPQHF. The CDR3 bases are TGTGCCAGCTCACCAAGCTGGGACAGGGGGCTTCAGCCCCAGCATTTT.

Details on this clone: One end of the junction varies from germline; a read error may be responsible. The rearrangement joins TRBV5-6 to TRBJ2-7; no clear D. The CDR3 is made up of 8 amino acids. Germline V gene sequence: CDR1 SGHDT, CDR2 YYEEEE. The DNA for the CDR3 is TGTGCCAGCCCCCGGCCTTGGTTC. Encoded protein: CASPRPWF.

On this clone itself: A read error is likely here: a far larger clone is one base away. This is likely a read error, given that the CDR3 carries no conserved phenylalanine or tryptophan at its end. The rearrangement joins TRBV29-1 to TRBJ1-4; D is ambiguous. The CDR3 runs to 12 residues. Germline V gene sequence: CDR1 SQVTM, CDR2 ANQGSEA. V gave up 7 bases and J gave up 6 bases, with 12 bases separating them. The CDR3 loop reads CSAGESDEKLFL. The DNA for the CDR3 is TGCAGCGCTGGAGAATCGGATGAAAAACTGTTTCTT.